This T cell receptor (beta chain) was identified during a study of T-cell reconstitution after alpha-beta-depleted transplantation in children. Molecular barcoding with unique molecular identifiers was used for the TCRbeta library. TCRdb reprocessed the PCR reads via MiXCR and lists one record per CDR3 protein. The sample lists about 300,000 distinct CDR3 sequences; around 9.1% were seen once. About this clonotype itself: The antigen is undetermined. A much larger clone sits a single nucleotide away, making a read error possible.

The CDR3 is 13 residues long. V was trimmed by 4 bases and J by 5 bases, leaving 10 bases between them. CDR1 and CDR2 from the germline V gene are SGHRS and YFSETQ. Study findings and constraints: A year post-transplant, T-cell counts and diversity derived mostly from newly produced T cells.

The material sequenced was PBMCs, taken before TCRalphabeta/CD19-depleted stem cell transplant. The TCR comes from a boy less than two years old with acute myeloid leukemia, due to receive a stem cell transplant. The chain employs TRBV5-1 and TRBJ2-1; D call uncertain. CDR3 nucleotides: TGCGCCAGCAGCGTTAGGACGGACAATGAGCAGTTCTTC. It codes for CASSVRTDNEQFF.